This T cell receptor (beta chain) was obtained from a study of long-term antiretroviral therapy in people with HIV. Study-level information: Earliest sampling preceded the 2015 immediate-ART recommendation by about a decade. Study-wide results and limits: Although diversity increased after ART, it remained lower than in transplant donor controls.

Donors each had at least one pre-ART PBMC sample and at least two post-ART ones. A v3.0 immunoSEQ assay was performed at survey level. The method was immunoSEQ multiplex PCR; TCRdb's version includes in-frame clones alone and lacks a portion of them. This sample has about 27,000 clones; roughly 80% occur once, and the top ten carry 9% to 10%. Details on this clone: Its antigen is not known.

The receptor comes from a man in his forties with HIV. The sequences come from unsorted PBMCs, collected 3 years after starting antiretroviral therapy.

This CDR3 reads CASSTTLSQGLAGMLAKNIQYF. The CDR3, as DNA: TGTGCCAGCAGTACAACCCTCTCTCAGGGACTAGCGGGGATGTTAGCCAAAAACATTCAGTACTTC. The chain is built from TRBV27 and TRBJ2-4; TRBD2 matches at 13 bases. V lost 5 bases and J lost 0; bases outside the gene matches: 19. The CDR3 extends over 22 amino acids. The germline V gene has CDR1 MNHEY and CDR2 SMNVEV (reference sequence).